This T cell receptor (beta chain) is drawn from a study of cytomegalovirus exposure and HLA in healthy donors. General study results and limits: The study designated roughly 150 TCR beta chains cytomegalovirus-associated. Reportedly, cytomegalovirus status was diagnosed with high sensitivity and specificity. Some V segments, including TRBV6-2 and TRBV6-3, were excluded as indistinguishable. Association of 16,951 TCR beta sequences with HLA alleles was found at 0.05 false discovery rate in a later analysis.

Trimming took off 1 base at V and 1 base at J, with 4 bases between the two ends. Germline CDR1 MNHEY, CDR2 SVGAGI. This CDR3 is built from 14 residues. For this clone: Antigen unknown.

Amplification used 60 Vbeta primers and 13 Jbeta primers. Sequencing was performed with immunoSEQ multiplex PCR; in TCRdb, only in-frame clones are kept and a portion is missing. The sample lists roughly 93,000 clones, 74% occurring once. The receptor was isolated from a male donor in good health and CMV-seronegative. This chain uses TRBV6-5 with TRBJ2-2; the D is unclear. Sequencing was carried out using PBMCs. CDR3 amino acids: CASSYLENTGELFF. The CDR3 nucleotides are TGTGCCAGCAGTTACTTAGAGAACACCGGGGAGCTGTTTTTT.